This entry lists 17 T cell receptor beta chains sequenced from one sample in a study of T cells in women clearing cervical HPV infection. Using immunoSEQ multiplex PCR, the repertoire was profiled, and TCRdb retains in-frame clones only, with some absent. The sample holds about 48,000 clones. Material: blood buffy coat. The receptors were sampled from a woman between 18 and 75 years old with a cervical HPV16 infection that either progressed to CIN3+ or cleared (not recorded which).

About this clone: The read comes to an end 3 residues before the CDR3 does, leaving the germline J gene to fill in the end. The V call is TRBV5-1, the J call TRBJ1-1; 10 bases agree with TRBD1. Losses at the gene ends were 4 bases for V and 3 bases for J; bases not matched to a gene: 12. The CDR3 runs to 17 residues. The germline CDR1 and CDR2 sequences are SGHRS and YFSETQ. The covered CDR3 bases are TGCGCCAGCAGCACACGACAGGGGGCGATTTTGTACACTGAA. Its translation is CASSTRQGAILYTE. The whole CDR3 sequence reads CASSTRQGAILYTEAFF.

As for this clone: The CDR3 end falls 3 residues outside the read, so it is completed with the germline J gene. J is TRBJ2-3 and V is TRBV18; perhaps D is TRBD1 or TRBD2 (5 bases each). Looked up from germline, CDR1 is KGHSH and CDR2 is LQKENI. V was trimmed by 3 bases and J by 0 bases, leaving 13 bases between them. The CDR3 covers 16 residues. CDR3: CASSPRREGSTDTQYF. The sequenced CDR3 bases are TGTGCCAGCTCACCCCGCCGTGAGGGGAGCACAGATACG.

The CDR3 protein is CSAPTGGPLETQYF. The CDR3 bases that were read are TGCAGTGCTCCGACAGGGGGTCCGTTAGAGACC. The chain employs TRBV20-1 and TRBJ2-5; 9 bases align to TRBD1. The CDR3 extends 3 residues past the end of the read, so its final part is completed from the germline J gene. The CDR3 length is 14 residues. V gave up 5 bases and J gave up 4 bases; unmatched junction bases: 8. Per the germline V gene, CDR1 is DFQATT and CDR2 is SNEGSKA (reference sequence).

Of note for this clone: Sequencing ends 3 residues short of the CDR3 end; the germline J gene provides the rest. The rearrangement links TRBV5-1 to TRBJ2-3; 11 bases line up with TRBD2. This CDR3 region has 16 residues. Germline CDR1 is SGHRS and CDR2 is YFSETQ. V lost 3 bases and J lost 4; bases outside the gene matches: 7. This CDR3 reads CASSSYIAGGADTQYF. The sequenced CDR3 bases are TGCGCCAGCAGCTCGTACATAGCGGGAGGGGCAGATACG.

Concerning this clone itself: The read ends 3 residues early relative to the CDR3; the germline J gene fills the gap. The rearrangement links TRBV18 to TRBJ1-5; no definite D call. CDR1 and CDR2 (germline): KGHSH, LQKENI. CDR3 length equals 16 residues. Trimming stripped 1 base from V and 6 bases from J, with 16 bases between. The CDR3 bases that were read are TGTGCCAGCTCACCACGCGGGGTTAAGGGTAGTCAGCCC. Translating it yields CASSPRGVKGSQP. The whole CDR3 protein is CASSPRGVKGSQPQHF.

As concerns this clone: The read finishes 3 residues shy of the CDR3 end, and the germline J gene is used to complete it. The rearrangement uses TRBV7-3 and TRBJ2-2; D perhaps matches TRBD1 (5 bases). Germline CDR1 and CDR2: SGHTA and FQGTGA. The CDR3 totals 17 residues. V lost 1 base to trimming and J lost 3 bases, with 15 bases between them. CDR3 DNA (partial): TGTGCCAGCAGCTTAAAGGGGCAGGGCATCGACACCGGGGAG. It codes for CASSLKGQGIDTGE. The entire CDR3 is CASSLKGQGIDTGELFF.

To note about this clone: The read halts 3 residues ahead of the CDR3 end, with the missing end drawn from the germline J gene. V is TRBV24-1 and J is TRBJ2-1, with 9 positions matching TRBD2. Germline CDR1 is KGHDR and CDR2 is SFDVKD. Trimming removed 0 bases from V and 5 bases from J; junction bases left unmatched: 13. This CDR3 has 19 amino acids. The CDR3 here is CATSDLEEGLAFRDNEQFF. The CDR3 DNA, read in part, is TGTGCCACCAGTGATTTGGAAGAGGGACTAGCTTTTAGAGACAATGAG.

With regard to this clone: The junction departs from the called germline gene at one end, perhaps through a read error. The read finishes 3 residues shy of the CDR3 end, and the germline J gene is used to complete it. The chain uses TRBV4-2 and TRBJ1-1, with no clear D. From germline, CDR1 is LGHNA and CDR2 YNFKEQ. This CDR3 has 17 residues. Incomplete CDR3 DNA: TGCGCCAGCAGCCAAGCCCCCGGGTGGCCGGTAGACACTGAA. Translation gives CASSQAPGWPVDTE. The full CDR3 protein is CASSQAPGWPVDTEAFF.

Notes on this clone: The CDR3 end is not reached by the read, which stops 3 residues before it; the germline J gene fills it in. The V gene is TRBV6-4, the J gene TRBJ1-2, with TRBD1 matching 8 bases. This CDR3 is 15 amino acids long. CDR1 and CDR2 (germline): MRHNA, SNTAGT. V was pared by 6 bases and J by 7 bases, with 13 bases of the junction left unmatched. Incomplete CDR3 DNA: TGTGCCAGCAGCAGACAGGGGAGGCTTTGGGGTGGC. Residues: CASSRQGRLWGG. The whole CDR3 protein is CASSRQGRLWGGYTF.

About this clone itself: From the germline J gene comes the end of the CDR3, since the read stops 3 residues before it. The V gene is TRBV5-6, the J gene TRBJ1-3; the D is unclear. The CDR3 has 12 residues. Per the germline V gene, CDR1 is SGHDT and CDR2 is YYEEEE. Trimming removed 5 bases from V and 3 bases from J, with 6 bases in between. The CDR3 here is CASSYSGNTIYF. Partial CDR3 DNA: TGTGCCAGCAGTTATAGTGGAAACACC.

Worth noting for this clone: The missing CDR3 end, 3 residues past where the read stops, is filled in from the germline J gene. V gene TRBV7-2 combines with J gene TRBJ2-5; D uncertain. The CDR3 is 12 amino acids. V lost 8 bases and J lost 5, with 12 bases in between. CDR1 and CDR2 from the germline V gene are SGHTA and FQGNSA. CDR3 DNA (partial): TGTGCCAGCGGTAACGCGGTGGAGACC. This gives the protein CASGNAVET. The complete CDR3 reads CASGNAVETQYF.

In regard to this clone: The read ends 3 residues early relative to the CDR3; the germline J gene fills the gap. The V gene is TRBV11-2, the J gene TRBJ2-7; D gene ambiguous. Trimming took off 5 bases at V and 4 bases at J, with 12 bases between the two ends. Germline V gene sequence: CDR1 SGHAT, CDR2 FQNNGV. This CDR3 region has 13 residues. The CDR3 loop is CASSKGPLYEQYF. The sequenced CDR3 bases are TGTGCCAGCAGCAAGGGCCCTCTTTACGAG.

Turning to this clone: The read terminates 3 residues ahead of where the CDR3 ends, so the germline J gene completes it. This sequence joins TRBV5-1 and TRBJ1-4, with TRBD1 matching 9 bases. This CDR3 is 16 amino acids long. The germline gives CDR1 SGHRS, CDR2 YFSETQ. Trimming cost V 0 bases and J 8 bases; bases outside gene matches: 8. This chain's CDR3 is CASSLDNRGHGEKLFF. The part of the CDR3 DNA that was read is TGCGCCAGCAGCTTGGATAACAGGGGGCATGGAGAAAAA. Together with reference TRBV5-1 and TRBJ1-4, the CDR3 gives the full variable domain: KAGVTQTPRYLIKTRGQQVTLSCSPISGHRSVSWYQQTPGQGLQFLFEYFSETQRNKGNFPGRFSGRQFSNSRSEMNVSTLELGDSALYLCASSLDNRGHGEKLFFGSGTQLSVL.

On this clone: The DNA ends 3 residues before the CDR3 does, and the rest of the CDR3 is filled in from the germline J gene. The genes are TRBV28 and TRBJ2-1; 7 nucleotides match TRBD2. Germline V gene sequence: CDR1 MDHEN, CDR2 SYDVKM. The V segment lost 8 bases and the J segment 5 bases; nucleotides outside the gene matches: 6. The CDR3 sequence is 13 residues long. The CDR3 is CASQRLAHNEQFF. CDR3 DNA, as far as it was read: TGTGCCAGCCAAAGACTAGCACACAATGAG.

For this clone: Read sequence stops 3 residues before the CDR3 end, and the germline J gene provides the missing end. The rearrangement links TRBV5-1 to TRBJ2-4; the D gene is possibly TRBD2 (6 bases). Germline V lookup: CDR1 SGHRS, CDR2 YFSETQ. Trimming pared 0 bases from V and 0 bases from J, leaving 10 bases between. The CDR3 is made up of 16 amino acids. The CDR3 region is CASSLDAGLAKNIQYF. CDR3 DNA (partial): TGCGCCAGCAGCTTGGATGCGGGGCTAGCCAAAAACATT.

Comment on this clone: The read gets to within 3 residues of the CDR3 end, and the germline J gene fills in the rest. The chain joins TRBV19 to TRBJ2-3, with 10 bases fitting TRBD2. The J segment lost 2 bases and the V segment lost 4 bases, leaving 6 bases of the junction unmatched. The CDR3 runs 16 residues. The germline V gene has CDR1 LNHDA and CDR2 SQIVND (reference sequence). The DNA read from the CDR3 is TGTGCCAGTAGTACCCGGACTAGCGGATCCACAGATACG. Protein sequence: CASSTRTSGSTDT. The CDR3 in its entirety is CASSTRTSGSTDTQYF.

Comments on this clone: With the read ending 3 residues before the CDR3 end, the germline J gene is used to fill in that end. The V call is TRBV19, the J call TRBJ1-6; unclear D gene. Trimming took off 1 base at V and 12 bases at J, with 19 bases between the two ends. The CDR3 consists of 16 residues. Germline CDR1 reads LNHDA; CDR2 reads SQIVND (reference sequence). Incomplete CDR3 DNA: TGTGCCAGTAGTATAGCGACTCTTGCGGCCCTGAGACCC. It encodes CASSIATLAALRP. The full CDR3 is CASSIATLAALRPLHF.